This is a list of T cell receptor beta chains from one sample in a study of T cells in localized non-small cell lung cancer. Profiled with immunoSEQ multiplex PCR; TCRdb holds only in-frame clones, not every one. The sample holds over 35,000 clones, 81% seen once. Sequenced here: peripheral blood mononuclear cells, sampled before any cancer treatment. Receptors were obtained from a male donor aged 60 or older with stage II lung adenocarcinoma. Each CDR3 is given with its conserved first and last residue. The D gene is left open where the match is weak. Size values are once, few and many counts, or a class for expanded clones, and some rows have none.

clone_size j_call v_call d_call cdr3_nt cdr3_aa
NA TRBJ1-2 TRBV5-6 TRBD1 TGTGCCAGCAGCTTTGCGATCCAGGGGGGAACCTTCTTC CASSFAIQGGTFF
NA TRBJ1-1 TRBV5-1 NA TGCGCCAGCGCCTCAGGGGAGGTTAGGACTGAAGCTTTCTTT CASASGEVRTEAFF
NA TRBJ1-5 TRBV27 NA TGTGCCAGCAGTCCTCAGGGGCTGGTTCAGCCCCAGCATTTT CASSPQGLVQPQHF
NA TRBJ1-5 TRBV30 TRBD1 TGTGCCTGGAGGGACAGGGAAGGACCGTACAATCAGCCCCAGCATTTT CAWRDREGPYNQPQHF
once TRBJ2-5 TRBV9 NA TGTGCCAGCAGCGTAGGGTTGAACCAAGAGACCCAGTACTTC CASSVGLNQETQYF
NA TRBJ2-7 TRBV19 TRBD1 TGTGCCAGTATGAATATGGTACAGGGGATCGCCTACGAGCAGTACTTC CASMNMVQGIAYEQYF
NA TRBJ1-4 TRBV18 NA TGTGCCAGCTTTGGACTGACAACTAATGAAAAACTGTTTTTT CASFGLTTNEKLFF
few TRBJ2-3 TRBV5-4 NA TGTGCCAGCAGCTTGGGTGAGGGGCGCACAGATACGCAGTATTTT CASSLGEGRTDTQYF
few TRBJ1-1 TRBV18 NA TGTGCCAGCTCATCACGGACAGACACGAACACTGAAGCTTTCTTT CASSSRTDTNTEAFF
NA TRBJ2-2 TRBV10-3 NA TGTGCCATCAGTGAGTCGAATAACGGCGGGGAGCTGTTTTTT CAISESNNGGELFF
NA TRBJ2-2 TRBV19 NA TGTGCCAGTAATAAGGGCGTGAGCACCGGGGAGCTGTTTTTT CASNKGVSTGELFF
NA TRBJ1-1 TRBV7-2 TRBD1 TGTGCCAGCAGCTCGACCGGGACAGCGACTGAAGCTTTCTTT CASSSTGTATEAFF
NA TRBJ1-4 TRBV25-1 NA TGTGCCAGCAGTGACAGTCCAACCCCGAGGGGATTCGAAAAACTGTTTTTT CASSDSPTPRGFEKLFF
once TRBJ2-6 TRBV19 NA TGTGCCAGTAGCCTATTGGGCTCTGGGGCCAACGTCCTGACTTTC CASSLLGSGANVLTF
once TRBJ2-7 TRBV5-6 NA TGTGCCAGCAGCCGGTGGGTAATGGACTCCTACGAGCAGTACTTC CASSRWVMDSYEQYF
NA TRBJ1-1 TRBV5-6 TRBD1 TGTGCCAGCAGCTGGGACAGCGCAATATCTGAAGCTTTCTTT CASSWDSAISEAFF
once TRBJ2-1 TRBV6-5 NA TGTGCCAGCAGTATTTCGAGCGTAACGTTCTTC CASSISSVTFF
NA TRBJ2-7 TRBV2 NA TGTGCCGGGGGACCCGATTTCGGAGAGCAGTACTTC CAGGPDFGEQYF